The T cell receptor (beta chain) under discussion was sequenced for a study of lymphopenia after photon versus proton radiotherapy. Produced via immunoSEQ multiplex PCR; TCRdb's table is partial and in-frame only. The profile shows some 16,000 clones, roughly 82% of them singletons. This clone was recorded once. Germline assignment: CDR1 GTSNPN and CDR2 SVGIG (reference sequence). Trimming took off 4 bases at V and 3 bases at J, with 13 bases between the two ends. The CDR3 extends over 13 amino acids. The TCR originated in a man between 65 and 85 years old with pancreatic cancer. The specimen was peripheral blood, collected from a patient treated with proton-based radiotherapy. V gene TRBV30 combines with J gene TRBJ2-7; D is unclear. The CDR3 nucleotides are TGTGCCTGGAAGACACCGCCTAACTACGAGCAGTACTTC. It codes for CAWKTPPNYEQYF.